The rows below give T cell receptor beta chains drawn from one sample of a study of regulatory T cells in long-lasting Graves disease. TCRdb reprocessed the multiplex PCR reads via MiXCR and lists one record per CDR3 protein. The sample contains 420,000 or so distinct CDR3 sequences, about 25% of which appear only once. Sequenced material: peripheral blood mononuclear cells (PBMCs), taken when the disease was refractory, from a patient treated with antithyroid drugs. Every receptor here comes from a female donor with Graves disease. Both conserved end residues are part of each CDR3. A D gene is named only where the DNA matches it firmly. Some rows have no size entry. The others give once, few or many, or a class for an expanded clone.

J gene: TRBJ2-7; D gene: .; V gene: TRBV28; clone size: few; CDR3 DNA: TGTGCCAGCAGCCCCGGAGGGGGGGCTGATGAGCAGTACTTC; CDR3 protein: CASSPGGGADEQYF
J gene: TRBJ1-4; D gene: .; V gene: TRBV27; clone size: many; CDR3 DNA: TGTGCCAGCAGCACCCAGATGGCAGGGGAGAAGGGAAAACTGTTTTTT; CDR3 protein: CASSTQMAGEKGKLFF
J gene: TRBJ1-1; D gene: .; V gene: TRBV11-2; clone size: many; CDR3 DNA: TGTGCCAGCAGCTCCCGGCGGGGGGCATGGATCACTGAAGCTTTCTTT; CDR3 protein: CASSSRRGAWITEAFF
J gene: TRBJ1-6; D gene: TRBD1; V gene: TRBV20-1; clone size: few; CDR3 DNA: TGCAGTGCGGGGCTGGGGACAGGCTATAATTCACCCCTCCACTTT; CDR3 protein: CSAGLGTGYNSPLHF
J gene: TRBJ2-7; D gene: .; V gene: TRBV7-9; clone size: few; CDR3 DNA: TGTGCCAGCAGCACCTACCACGAGCAGTACTTC; CDR3 protein: CASSTYHEQYF
J gene: TRBJ2-2; D gene: .; V gene: TRBV27; clone size: .; CDR3 DNA: TGTGCCAGCAGTTTATGGCAGAACACCGGGGAGCTGTTTTTT; CDR3 protein: CASSLWQNTGELFF
J gene: TRBJ1-6; D gene: .; V gene: TRBV19; clone size: few; CDR3 DNA: TGTGCCAGTAGTATAGTGGTTAGAAGACTGGACTCACCCCTCCACTTT; CDR3 protein: CASSIVVRRLDSPLHF
J gene: TRBJ1-2; D gene: .; V gene: TRBV6-5; clone size: many; CDR3 DNA: TGTGCCAGCAGTTGGGACCCTAGCCGCTATGGCTACACCTTC; CDR3 protein: CASSWDPSRYGYTF
J gene: TRBJ2-7; D gene: .; V gene: TRBV2; clone size: many; CDR3 DNA: TGTGCCAGCAGTGAAGTTAAAGGGACCTACGAGCAGTACTTC; CDR3 protein: CASSEVKGTYEQYF
J gene: TRBJ1-3; D gene: TRBD1; V gene: TRBV5-1; clone size: few; CDR3 DNA: TGCGCCAGCAGCTTGGGGCGACAGGGATACGGAAACACCATATATTTT; CDR3 protein: CASSLGRQGYGNTIYF
J gene: TRBJ1-5; D gene: .; V gene: TRBV6-1; clone size: .; CDR3 DNA: TGTGCCAGCGGCACCAGCGGGGTTCCGCCCCAGCATTTT; CDR3 protein: CASGTSGVPPQHF
J gene: TRBJ2-7; D gene: .; V gene: TRBV12-3/TRBV12-4; clone size: .; CDR3 DNA: TGTGCCAGCAGTTTGTTATGGGGCTACGAGCAGTACTTC; CDR3 protein: CASSLLWGYEQYF
J gene: TRBJ1-1; D gene: .; V gene: TRBV6-4; clone size: many; CDR3 DNA: TGTGCCAGCAGTGAAAGGGATACAACAACTGAAGCTTTCTTT; CDR3 protein: CASSERDTTTEAFF
J gene: TRBJ1-2; D gene: TRBD1; V gene: TRBV28; clone size: many; CDR3 DNA: TGTGCCAGCAGTCCGCATACAGGGGCCGGTTACTATGGCTACACCTTC; CDR3 protein: CASSPHTGAGYYGYTF
J gene: TRBJ2-2; D gene: TRBD1; V gene: TRBV28; clone size: .; CDR3 DNA: TGTGCCAGCAAAGGACAGGGGGCTCCGAACACCGGGGAGCTGTTTTTT; CDR3 protein: CASKGQGAPNTGELFF
J gene: TRBJ2-1; D gene: TRBD2; V gene: TRBV28; clone size: many; CDR3 DNA: TGTGCCAGCAGTTTAGTTAGCGGGAGGGCCCAGAGTGAGCAGTTCTTC; CDR3 protein: CASSLVSGRAQSEQFF
J gene: TRBJ1-2; D gene: .; V gene: TRBV4-1; clone size: few; CDR3 DNA: TGCGCCAGCAGCCATCCTGGGGCTAACTATGGCTACACCTTC; CDR3 protein: CASSHPGANYGYTF
J gene: TRBJ2-7; D gene: TRBD2; V gene: TRBV5-1; clone size: .; CDR3 DNA: TGCGCCAGCAGCTTGGGACTAGCGTTCGACGAGCAGTACTTC; CDR3 protein: CASSLGLAFDEQYF
J gene: TRBJ2-5; D gene: TRBD1; V gene: TRBV10-3; clone size: few; CDR3 DNA: TGTGCCATCTCCGGGGGACAGGGGGCGGGAGAGACCCAGTACTTC; CDR3 protein: CAISGGQGAGETQYF
J gene: TRBJ1-2; D gene: .; V gene: TRBV3-1; clone size: many; CDR3 DNA: TGTGCCAGCACTCAGTATCGGGGGACCTATGGCTACACCTTC; CDR3 protein: CASTQYRGTYGYTF
J gene: TRBJ2-5; D gene: .; V gene: TRBV7-3; clone size: few; CDR3 DNA: TGTGCCAGCAGTACCAGCGGGACACCGGGAGGAGAGACCCAGTACTTC; CDR3 protein: CASSTSGTPGGETQYF
J gene: TRBJ2-7; D gene: TRBD2; V gene: TRBV19; clone size: few; CDR3 DNA: TGTGCCAGTAGTATAGACCGGACTAGCGGGAGGGGCGAGCAGTACTTC; CDR3 protein: CASSIDRTSGRGEQYF
J gene: TRBJ1-1; D gene: .; V gene: TRBV5-6; clone size: many; CDR3 DNA: TGTGCCAGCAGCCTCCATGGGGAGTCCTGGTACACTGAAGCTTTCTTT; CDR3 protein: CASSLHGESWYTEAFF
J gene: TRBJ1-1; D gene: .; V gene: TRBV29-1; clone size: .; CDR3 DNA: TGCAGCGTCGCAGTGACAAGGAACACTGAAGCTTTCTTT; CDR3 protein: CSVAVTRNTEAFF
J gene: TRBJ1-5; D gene: TRBD1; V gene: TRBV6-1; clone size: many; CDR3 DNA: TGTGCCAGCAGGGAGGACAGGGGGAACCAGCCCCAGCATTTT; CDR3 protein: CASREDRGNQPQHF
J gene: TRBJ1-2; D gene: .; V gene: TRBV6-1; clone size: many; CDR3 DNA: TGTGCCAGCAGCGGGGATGCTAACTATGGCTACACCTTC; CDR3 protein: CASSGDANYGYTF
J gene: TRBJ2-6; D gene: TRBD1; V gene: TRBV2; clone size: many; CDR3 DNA: TGTGCCAGCAGGGCCGAGACAGGGTTCAGCTCTGGGGCCAACGTCCTGACTTTC; CDR3 protein: CASRAETGFSSGANVLTF
J gene: TRBJ2-2; D gene: .; V gene: TRBV9; clone size: few; CDR3 DNA: TGTGCCAGCAGCGCACAGGGGAGGTCCGGGGAGCTGTTTTTT; CDR3 protein: CASSAQGRSGELFF
J gene: TRBJ2-5; D gene: TRBD2; V gene: TRBV3-1; clone size: few; CDR3 DNA: TGTGCCAGCAGCCCTATAAGGACTAGCGGGAGAGGGGGACAACAAGAGACCCAGTACTTC; CDR3 protein: CASSPIRTSGRGGQQETQYF
J gene: TRBJ1-2; D gene: .; V gene: TRBV6-2/TRBV6-3; clone size: few; CDR3 DNA: TGTGCCAGCAGTCGTTCACAGGGTCCTACTAACTATGGCTACACCTTC; CDR3 protein: CASSRSQGPTNYGYTF
J gene: TRBJ1-5; D gene: TRBD1; V gene: TRBV6-1; clone size: few; CDR3 DNA: TGTGCCAGCAGTACCGGGACAGGGCTGTCACAGCCCCAGCATTTT; CDR3 protein: CASSTGTGLSQPQHF
J gene: TRBJ1-5; D gene: TRBD1; V gene: TRBV2; clone size: many; CDR3 DNA: TGTGCCAGCAGTGAACAGGGGGCTTTTCAGCCCCAGCATTTT; CDR3 protein: CASSEQGAFQPQHF
J gene: TRBJ2-2; D gene: .; V gene: TRBV19; clone size: few; CDR3 DNA: TGTGCCAGTAGTATCTTTACAGGGTCCACCGGGGAGCTGTTTTTT; CDR3 protein: CASSIFTGSTGELFF
J gene: TRBJ1-1; D gene: .; V gene: TRBV12-3/TRBV12-4; clone size: many; CDR3 DNA: TGTGCCAGCAGTTCTCAATCTAGCGCAAGGGACACTGAAGCTTTCTTT; CDR3 protein: CASSSQSSARDTEAFF
J gene: TRBJ2-5; D gene: TRBD1; V gene: TRBV12-3/TRBV12-4; clone size: many; CDR3 DNA: TGTGCCAGCAGTAGACAGGGCAGGTCGGAAGAGACCCAGTACTTC; CDR3 protein: CASSRQGRSEETQYF
J gene: TRBJ2-7; D gene: TRBD2; V gene: TRBV7-3; clone size: many; CDR3 DNA: TGTGCCAGCAGCTTAACGGTAGCGGGAGGGCGTTACGAGCAGTACTTC; CDR3 protein: CASSLTVAGGRYEQYF
J gene: TRBJ2-7; D gene: .; V gene: TRBV28; clone size: many; CDR3 DNA: TGTGCCAGCGGGGACATTAGCCTATACGAGCAGTACTTC; CDR3 protein: CASGDISLYEQYF
J gene: TRBJ2-7; D gene: TRBD1; V gene: TRBV10-3; clone size: .; CDR3 DNA: TGTGCCATCAGATCAGGGGCCGGGACAGGGTCCTACGAGCAGTACTTC; CDR3 protein: CAIRSGAGTGSYEQYF
J gene: TRBJ2-5; D gene: TRBD1; V gene: TRBV19; clone size: .; CDR3 DNA: TGTGCCAGTACCCAGACAGGGTCCAGCCAAGAGACCCAGTACTTC; CDR3 protein: CASTQTGSSQETQYF
J gene: TRBJ2-7; D gene: TRBD1; V gene: TRBV2; clone size: many; CDR3 DNA: TGTGCCAGCGTTGGACGGGACAGGTCTTACGAGCAGTACTTC; CDR3 protein: CASVGRDRSYEQYF
J gene: TRBJ2-6; D gene: .; V gene: TRBV30; clone size: once; CDR3 DNA: TGTGCCTGGAGCGTTACAGGGCTAAGGGGGGCCAACGTCCTGACTTTC; CDR3 protein: CAWSVTGLRGANVLTF
J gene: TRBJ1-6; D gene: TRBD1; V gene: TRBV20-1; clone size: .; CDR3 DNA: TGCAGTGCTATCGATCACCAAAGACAGGGGAGTCCGTTAACGAATTCACCCCTCCACTTT; CDR3 protein: CSAIDHQRQGSPLTNSPLHF
J gene: TRBJ1-1; D gene: TRBD1; V gene: TRBV19; clone size: .; CDR3 DNA: TGTGCCAGTAGTATTGGACAGGGGATTAACACTGAAGCTTTCTTT; CDR3 protein: CASSIGQGINTEAFF
J gene: TRBJ2-7; D gene: TRBD1; V gene: TRBV5-6; clone size: .; CDR3 DNA: TGTGCCAGCAGCTCTTACACAAGACAGGGGGCCTTTTGGGCCTACGAGCAGTACTTC; CDR3 protein: CASSSYTRQGAFWAYEQYF
J gene: TRBJ2-2; D gene: .; V gene: TRBV24-1; clone size: few; CDR3 DNA: TGTGCCACCTCCTCCTCGACAGGGAACACCGGGGAGCTGTTTTTT; CDR3 protein: CATSSSTGNTGELFF
J gene: TRBJ1-5; D gene: TRBD1; V gene: TRBV5-1; clone size: .; CDR3 DNA: TGTGCCAGCAGCCCTGGGACAGGGTCTTCTCAGCCCCAGCATTTT; CDR3 protein: CASSPGTGSSQPQHF